Listed below are T cell receptor beta chains from one sample, sequenced in a study of T-cell memory formation after mild COVID-19. TCRdb recomputed calls from the 5' RACE reads with MiXCR, one row per CDR3 protein. Counted here are 100,000 to 120,000 distinct CDR3 sequences, around a fifth occurring once; the ten biggest clones make up approximately 40%. The sample consisted of PBMCs or a T cell subset sorted from them (not recorded which). The receptors originated from a man between 18 and 29 years old who had mild COVID-19 (a few samples of this study predate the infection). Cell type and time point are not known. Both conserved end residues are part of each CDR3. The D gene is left open where the match is weak. The size entry is marked missing in some rows and otherwise reads once, few, many or a size class.

J gene | V gene | CDR3 length | clone size | D gene | CDR3 DNA | CDR3 protein
TRBJ2-3 | TRBV4-2 | 17 | few | TRBD2 | TGTGCCAGCAGCCAAGAGGCCGGGCGGGGGGACACAGATACGCAGTATTTT | CASSQEAGRGDTDTQYF
TRBJ2-2 | TRBV7-6 | 16 | NA | TRBD2 | TGTGCCAGCAGCTCCTTAGCGGGGGAGATCACCGGGGAGCTGTTTTTT | CASSSLAGEITGELFF
TRBJ1-1 | TRBV5-6 | 13 | few | TRBD1 | TGTGCCAGCAGCGACAGGGGGCTCACTGAAGCTTTCTTT | CASSDRGLTEAFF
TRBJ2-5 | TRBV3-1 | 14 | few | NA | TGTGCCAGCAGCCATGAGGGCTTGCAAGAGACCCAGTACTTC | CASSHEGLQETQYF
TRBJ2-2 | TRBV4-1 | 15 | few | NA | TGCGCCAGCAGCCAAGATGTCCTAGCGACCGGGGAGCTGTTTTTT | CASSQDVLATGELFF
TRBJ2-1 | TRBV9 | 13 | NA | NA | TGTGCCAGCAGCGTAACCTCCTACAATGAGCAGTTCTTC | CASSVTSYNEQFF
TRBJ1-2 | TRBV30 | 11 | few | NA | TGTGCCTGTACTACGATTTATGGCTACACCTTC | CACTTIYGYTF
TRBJ1-1 | TRBV12-3/TRBV12-4 | 13 | few | NA | TGTGCCAGCAGAGAGACAGTACTCACTGAAGCTTTCTTT | CASRETVLTEAFF
TRBJ2-5 | TRBV23-1 | 15 | many | NA | TGCGCCAGCAGCCGGACGGCACAACCCCAAGAGACCCAGTACTTC | CASSRTAQPQETQYF
TRBJ2-7 | TRBV5-1 | 14 | NA | TRBD1 | TGCGCCAGCAGCTTGGAGAGGGGGCCCTACGAGCAGTACTTC | CASSLERGPYEQYF
TRBJ1-1 | TRBV5-1 | 14 | few | NA | TGCGCCAGCAGCTTGGCCGGGGTTATGGGTGAAGCTTTCTTT | CASSLAGVMGEAFF
TRBJ2-1 | TRBV27 | 12 | NA | NA | TGTGCCAGCACTACTACTTACAATGAGCAGTTCTTC | CASTTTYNEQFF
TRBJ1-2 | TRBV2 | 15 | NA | TRBD1 | TGTGCCAGCAGTCTAAGCCGGACAGGGGGCGATGGCTACACCTTC | CASSLSRTGGDGYTF
TRBJ1-2 | TRBV6-5 | 14 | NA | NA | TGTGCCAGCAGTCGCACGCGGCAAACCGATGGCTACACCTTC | CASSRTRQTDGYTF
TRBJ1-2 | TRBV12-3/TRBV12-4 | 14 | once | NA | TGTGCCAGCAGTTCCGGGACTCCTTTTGGCGGCTACACCTTC | CASSSGTPFGGYTF
TRBJ1-4 | TRBV5-1 | 17 | few | NA | TGCGCCAGCAGCCCCCTCCCCCCTGCAGCAACTAATGAAAAACTGTTTTTT | CASSPLPPAATNEKLFF
TRBJ2-1 | TRBV25-1 | 15 | NA | NA | TGTGCCAGCAGTGAAGCCCCCTTAATGGCCAATGAGCAGTTCTTC | CASSEAPLMANEQFF
TRBJ2-3 | TRBV4-1 | 15 | NA | TRBD2 | TGCGCCAGCAGCCGGGTCGGGGAGGGGTCAGATACGCAGTATTTT | CASSRVGEGSDTQYF
TRBJ2-3 | TRBV29-1 | 14 | NA | NA | TGCAGCGTTCCTGATCAGGGGGAGGCAGATACGCAGTATTTT | CSVPDQGEADTQYF
TRBJ1-5 | TRBV4-3 | 15 | few | NA | TGCGCCAGCAGCCAAGGGCAGGGCGGATATCAGCCCCAGCATTTT | CASSQGQGGYQPQHF
TRBJ2-1 | TRBV4-2 | 16 | few | TRBD2 | TGTGCCAGCAGCCAAGATAAGCGGGGGGTTTACAATGAGCAGTTCTTC | CASSQDKRGVYNEQFF
TRBJ2-7 | TRBV4-3 | 14 | NA | TRBD1 | TGCGCCAGCAGCCAAGGACAGGGGGAGTACGAGCAGTACTTC | CASSQGQGEYEQYF
TRBJ1-2 | TRBV25-1 | 14 | NA | TRBD1 | TGTGCCAGCAGTGAAACCGGGACAGGGTATGGCTACACCTTC | CASSETGTGYGYTF
TRBJ2-2 | TRBV2 | 15 | NA | NA | TGTGCCAGCAGTGAATGGACCGTGAACACCGGGGAGCTGTTTTTT | CASSEWTVNTGELFF
TRBJ1-2 | TRBV7-2 | 16 | NA | NA | TGTGCCAGCAGCTCCGAGCTCGGGGGCCCGAACTATGGCTACACCTTC | CASSSELGGPNYGYTF
TRBJ2-2 | TRBV7-9 | 17 | many | NA | TGTGCCAGCAGCTTAGGACTTGAGGTTCTTACCACCGGGGAGCTGTTTTTT | CASSLGLEVLTTGELFF
TRBJ2-4 | TRBV12-3/TRBV12-4 | 15 | NA | NA | TGTGCCAGCATGGGGCCCCCAAACGAGGGAAACATTCAGTACTTC | CASMGPPNEGNIQYF
TRBJ2-5 | TRBV7-9 | 14 | NA | NA | TGTGCCAGCAGCTTAGTAGGGGCGCAAGAGACCCAGTACTTC | CASSLVGAQETQYF
TRBJ1-2 | TRBV30 | 11 | NA | NA | TGTGCCTGGAGGTTGGGGACCGGCTACACCTTC | CAWRLGTGYTF
TRBJ2-7 | TRBV7-9 | 13 | NA | NA | TGTGCCAGCAGCCACACAGCAGGCTACGAGCAGTACTTC | CASSHTAGYEQYF
TRBJ2-1 | TRBV27 | 12 | few | NA | TGTGCCAGCAGTTTATTTGGGGCTGAGCAGTTCTTC | CASSLFGAEQFF
TRBJ1-5 | TRBV4-2 | 14 | NA | NA | TGTGCCAGCAGCCGAGGCAAGTCCAATCAGCCCCAGCATTTT | CASSRGKSNQPQHF
TRBJ2-1 | TRBV7-9 | 16 | few | TRBD2 | TGTGCCAGCAGCCGAGTGACTAGCGCCCCGATATATGAGCAGTTCTTC | CASSRVTSAPIYEQFF
TRBJ1-2 | TRBV19 | 14 | many | TRBD1 | TGTGCCAGTAGGGCCGGGACAGGGCTCTATGGCTACACCTTC | CASRAGTGLYGYTF
TRBJ2-5 | TRBV23-1 | 15 | many | NA | TGCGCCAGCAGTCAGGCAGGGCTTACTAAAGAGACCCAGTACTTC | CASSQAGLTKETQYF
TRBJ1-4 | TRBV7-6 | 15 | few | NA | TGTGCCAGCAGCTCGAACAGGGATGGGCGTGAAAAACTGTTTTTT | CASSSNRDGREKLFF
TRBJ2-3 | TRBV2 | 15 | many | TRBD1 | TGTGCCAGCACCGAACTTGGACAGGGCGTAGATACGCAGTATTTT | CASTELGQGVDTQYF
TRBJ2-3 | TRBV14 | 17 | NA | TRBD1 | TGTGCCAGCAGCACCCGGGACAGTGCCTACGGCACAGATACGCAGTATTTT | CASSTRDSAYGTDTQYF
TRBJ1-5 | TRBV27 | 13 | NA | NA | TGTGCCAGCAGTTTTATGATTAATCAGCCCCAGCATTTT | CASSFMINQPQHF
TRBJ2-1 | TRBV7-2 | 12 | NA | NA | TGTGCCAGCAGCTTCCGGGTAAGGGAGCAGTTCTTC | CASSFRVREQFF
TRBJ2-7 | TRBV6-2/TRBV6-3 | 14 | few | NA | TGTGCCAGCAGTTACTCGGGCAGAGCCTACGAGCAGTACTTC | CASSYSGRAYEQYF
TRBJ1-4 | TRBV4-1 | 15 | NA | NA | TGCGCCAGCAGCCCAGGGATAGGAACTAATGAAAAACTGTTTTTT | CASSPGIGTNEKLFF